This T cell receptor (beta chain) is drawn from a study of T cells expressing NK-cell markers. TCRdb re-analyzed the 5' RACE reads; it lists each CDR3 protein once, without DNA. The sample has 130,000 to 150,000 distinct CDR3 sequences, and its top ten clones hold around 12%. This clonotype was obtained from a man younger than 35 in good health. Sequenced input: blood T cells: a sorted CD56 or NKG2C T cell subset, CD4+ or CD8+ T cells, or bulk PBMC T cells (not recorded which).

The CDR3 here is CATSRGGDEQFF. The chain combines TRBV15 with TRBJ2-1; TCRdb returns TRBD2, unconfirmable since there is no DNA. Germline CDR1 LNHNV, CDR2 YYDKDF (reference sequence). The CDR3 covers 12 residues.